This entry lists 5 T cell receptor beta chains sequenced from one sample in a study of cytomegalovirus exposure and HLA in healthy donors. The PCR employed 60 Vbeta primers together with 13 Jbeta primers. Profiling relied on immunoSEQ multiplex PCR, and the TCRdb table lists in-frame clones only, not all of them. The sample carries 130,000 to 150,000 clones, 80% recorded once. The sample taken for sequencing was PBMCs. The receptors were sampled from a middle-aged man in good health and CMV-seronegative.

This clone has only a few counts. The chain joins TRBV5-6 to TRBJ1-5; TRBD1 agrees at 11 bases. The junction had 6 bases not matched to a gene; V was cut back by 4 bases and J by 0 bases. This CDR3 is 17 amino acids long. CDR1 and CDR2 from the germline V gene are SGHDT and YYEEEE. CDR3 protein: CASSLGTGGYSNQPQHF. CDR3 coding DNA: TGTGCCAGCAGCCTCGGGACAGGGGGTTATAGCAATCAGCCCCAGCATTTT.

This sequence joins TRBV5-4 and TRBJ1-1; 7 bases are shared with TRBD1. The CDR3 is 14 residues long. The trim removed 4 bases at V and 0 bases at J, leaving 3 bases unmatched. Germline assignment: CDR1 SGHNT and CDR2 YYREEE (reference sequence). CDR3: CASSLGQVNTEAFF. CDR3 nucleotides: TGTGCCAGCAGCCTTGGACAGGTGAACACTGAAGCTTTCTTT.

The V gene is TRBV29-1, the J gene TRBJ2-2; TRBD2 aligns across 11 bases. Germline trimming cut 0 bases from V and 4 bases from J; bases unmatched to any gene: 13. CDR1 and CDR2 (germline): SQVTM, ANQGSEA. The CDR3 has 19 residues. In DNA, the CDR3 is TGCAGCGTTGAAGATCAGGGGTTAGCGGGGGGGCCAAGCACCGGGGAGCTGTTTTTT. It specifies CSVEDQGLAGGPSTGELFF.

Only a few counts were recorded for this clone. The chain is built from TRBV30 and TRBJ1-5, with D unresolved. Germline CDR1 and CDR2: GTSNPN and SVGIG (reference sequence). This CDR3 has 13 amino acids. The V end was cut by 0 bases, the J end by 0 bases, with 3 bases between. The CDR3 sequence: CAWSVHSNQPQHF. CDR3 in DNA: TGTGCCTGGAGTGTACATAGCAATCAGCCCCAGCATTTT.

Written as DNA, the CDR3 is TGTGCCAGCAGTGACGAGAATAGCAATCAGCCCCAGCATTTT. Protein sequence: CASSDENSNQPQHF. The V and J genes are TRBV6-1 and TRBJ1-5, with D uncertain. This CDR3 spans 14 amino acids. V lost 3 bases, J lost 0 bases, and 6 bases lay in between. The V gene's germline CDR1 is MNHNS and CDR2 SASEGT.